These T cell receptor beta chains were read from a single sample in a study of shared clonotypes between healthy human individuals. Profiling relied on immunoSEQ multiplex PCR, and the TCRdb table lists in-frame clones only, not all of them. The table shows about 120,000 clones, with roughly 70% occurring only once. The sample consisted of memory CD8+ T cells sorted from blood. The receptors here all came from a woman in her twenties or thirties in good health. The CDR3 runs from the conserved cysteine through the conserved F or W. D genes are given only for firm matches. The listing skips clone size in some rows; elsewhere it reads once, few, many or a size class.

j_gene,abundance,v_gene,d_gene,CDR3aa,CDR3nt
TRBJ1-6,-,TRBV5-1,-,CASSPSERQKTGNSPLHF,TGCGCCAGCAGCCCGTCGGAGCGTCAGAAAACGGGTAATTCACCCCTCCACTTT
TRBJ2-7,once,TRBV6-1,-,CASSSLGRTYEQYF,TGTGCCAGCAGCTCCCTGGGTAGAACCTACGAGCAGTACTTC
TRBJ2-5,-,TRBV7-9,-,CASSLGADFQETQYF,TGTGCCAGCAGCTTAGGCGCTGACTTTCAAGAGACCCAGTACTTC
TRBJ2-1,-,TRBV19,-,CASSQRLNEQFF,TGTGCCAGTTCGCAGCGGCTCAATGAGCAGTTCTTC
TRBJ2-1,-,TRBV2,TRBD1,CASSWTGGSYEQFF,TGTGCCAGCAGTTGGACAGGGGGCAGTTATGAGCAGTTCTTC
TRBJ1-5,-,TRBV25-1,TRBD1,CASSESGQGAVQPQHF,TGTGCCAGCAGTGAATCAGGGCAGGGGGCCGTTCAGCCCCAGCATTTT
TRBJ2-4,-,TRBV2,-,CASSDRLAKNIQYF,TGTGCCAGCAGCGACAGGTTAGCCAAAAACATTCAGTACTTC
TRBJ1-5,many,TRBV28,-,CASSLAGDGYNQPQHF,TGTGCCAGCAGTCTCGCAGGGGACGGATACAATCAGCCCCAGCATTTT
TRBJ2-5,once,TRBV6-6,-,CASSYSVLSETQYF,TGTGCCAGCAGTTACTCGGTTCTTTCAGAGACCCAGTACTTC
TRBJ2-7,once,TRBV5-1,TRBD2,CASRLGLAVSSYEQYF,TGCGCCAGCAGATTGGGACTAGCGGTTAGCTCCTACGAGCAGTACTTC
TRBJ2-7,-,TRBV28,TRBD2,CASSWGGACEQYF,TGTGCCAGCAGTTGGGGGGGAGCTTGTGAGCAGTACTTC
TRBJ1-4,-,TRBV27,TRBD1,CASSVTGAQVKLFF,TGTGCCAGCAGTGTAACAGGGGCGCAGGTAAAACTGTTTTTT
TRBJ2-6,-,TRBV28,-,CASSLGTVSGANVLTF,TGTGCCAGCAGCCTCGGGACGGTCTCTGGGGCCAACGTCCTGACTTTC
TRBJ1-4,-,TRBV2,-,CASIATNEKLFF,TGTGCCAGCATAGCAACTAATGAAAAACTGTTTTTT
TRBJ1-1,-,TRBV28,-,CASSFRVSLNTEAFF,TGTGCCAGCAGTTTTAGAGTAAGTTTGAACACTGAAGCTTTCTTT
TRBJ2-7,-,TRBV28,TRBD2,CASSTHGLAGGITHEQYF,TGTGCCAGCAGTACTCACGGACTAGCGGGAGGGATAACCCACGAGCAGTACTTC
TRBJ1-5,once,TRBV28,TRBD1,CASSSFRGGLVQPQHF,TGTGCCAGCAGCTCTTTTCGAGGGGGCTTGGTGCAGCCCCAGCATTTT
TRBJ1-1,-,TRBV4-1,-,CASSLPGALLEAFF,TGCGCCAGCAGCCTCCCCGGGGCCCTTCTTGAAGCTTTCTTT
TRBJ1-1,-,TRBV9,TRBD1,CASSGRDRGNTEAFF,TGTGCCAGCAGCGGCCGGGACAGGGGGAACACTGAAGCTTTCTTT
TRBJ2-7,few,TRBV9,TRBD1,CASSVSQGAEEQYF,TGTGCCAGCAGCGTGTCACAGGGGGCGGAAGAGCAGTACTTC
TRBJ2-7,-,TRBV11-2,-,CASSPGGGSRSYEQYF,TGTGCCAGCAGCCCCGGCGGGGGCAGCCGATCCTACGAGCAGTACTTC
TRBJ2-7,many,TRBV9,TRBD2,CASSSSGRLDEQYF,TGTGCCAGCAGCTCCAGCGGGAGGCTCGACGAGCAGTACTTC
TRBJ2-1,-,TRBV28,-,CASSLERSGRNEQFF,TGTGCCAGCAGTTTAGAGAGGTCAGGTAGGAATGAGCAGTTCTTC
TRBJ2-7,-,TRBV18,-,CASSEAYEQYF,TGTGCCAGCTCAGAAGCTTACGAGCAGTACTTC
TRBJ2-2,many,TRBV5-4,TRBD1,CASSVDRGRNTGELFF,TGTGCCAGCAGCGTAGACAGGGGGCGAAACACCGGGGAGCTGTTTTTT
TRBJ2-7,-,TRBV5-6,TRBD2,CASSRGLAGAYEQYF,TGTGCCAGCAGCCGGGGACTAGCGGGAGCCTACGAGCAGTACTTC
TRBJ1-2,-,TRBV5-6,-,CASSFRWGRLDYGYTF,TGTGCCAGCAGCTTCCGCTGGGGAAGACTCGACTATGGCTACACCTTC
TRBJ2-1,few,TRBV10-1,-,CASTQYVGDYNEQFF,TGCGCCAGCACCCAATACGTGGGGGACTACAATGAGCAGTTCTTC
TRBJ1-6,-,TRBV30,-,CAWSPKPPKSPLHF,TGTGCCTGGAGTCCAAAGCCCCCTAAATCACCCCTCCACTTT
TRBJ1-2,few,TRBV5-1,TRBD1,CASSFGDRDNYGYTF,TGCGCCAGCAGCTTCGGGGACAGAGATAACTATGGCTACACCTTC
TRBJ2-7,few,TRBV27,TRBD1,CASRLRDSRYEQYF,TGTGCCAGCAGACTCCGGGACAGTAGATACGAGCAGTACTTC
TRBJ2-7,many,TRBV4-1,-,CASSQDPSGIEQYF,TGCGCCAGCAGCCAAGATCCCTCGGGGATCGAGCAGTACTTC
TRBJ2-7,-,TRBV23-1,-,CASSHRHGSEQYF,TGCGCCAGCAGTCACCGACACGGGAGCGAGCAGTACTTC
TRBJ1-3,-,TRBV2,-,CASSDGDTAPGTIYF,TGTGCCAGCAGTGATGGGGACACCGCTCCTGGCACCATATATTTT
TRBJ2-7,-,TRBV6-5,-,CASSYGTNYEQYF,TGTGCCAGCAGTTACGGTACAAATTACGAGCAGTACTTC
TRBJ2-7,once,TRBV2,-,CARERVGYEQYF,TGTGCCAGAGAGAGAGTCGGCTACGAGCAGTACTTC
TRBJ2-1,-,TRBV7-9,TRBD1,CASSGGTGGTDNEQFF,TGTGCCAGCAGCGGAGGGACAGGGGGTACCGACAATGAGCAGTTCTTC
TRBJ1-4,-,TRBV2,-,CASGGEGEKLFF,TGTGCCAGCGGAGGGGAGGGTGAAAAACTGTTTTTT
TRBJ2-7,-,TRBV7-2,TRBD2,CASSFQRDSYEQYF,TGTGCCAGCAGCTTCCAGCGGGATTCCTACGAGCAGTACTTC
TRBJ2-2,-,TRBV5-1,TRBD1,CASQGQINTGELFF,TGCGCCAGCCAGGGACAGATAAACACCGGGGAGCTGTTTTTT
TRBJ1-2,-,TRBV19,-,CASSIDNAGPLYGYTF,TGTGCCAGTAGTATAGATAACGCGGGACCTCTCTATGGCTACACCTTC
TRBJ2-5,many,TRBV6-1,-,CASSDQEAHETQYF,TGTGCCAGCAGCGATCAAGAAGCTCATGAGACCCAGTACTTC
TRBJ2-5,-,TRBV19,-,CASIRLERRETQYF,TGTGCCAGTATCAGACTAGAACGAAGAGAGACCCAGTACTTC
TRBJ2-2,-,TRBV19,-,CASSMSRTLGGELFF,TGTGCCAGTAGTATGTCCCGTACACTAGGCGGGGAGCTGTTTTTT
TRBJ2-1,few,TRBV25-1,TRBD2,CASSEWGPEGTSGNEQFF,TGTGCCAGCAGTGAATGGGGCCCCGAAGGGACTAGCGGGAATGAGCAGTTCTTC
TRBJ2-7,-,TRBV4-1,TRBD1,CASSQGTGVYEQYF,TGCGCCAGCAGCCAAGGGACAGGGGTTTACGAGCAGTACTTC
TRBJ1-1,-,TRBV28,-,CASSSDSRVWGMNTEAFF,TGTGCCAGCAGTTCCGACAGCAGGGTATGGGGGATGAACACTGAAGCTTTCTTT
TRBJ1-1,-,TRBV5-6,-,CASSLRGSENTEAFF,TGTGCCAGCAGCTTGCGGGGATCTGAGAACACTGAAGCTTTCTTT
TRBJ2-3,-,TRBV20-1,-,CSARDLDTQYF,TGCAGTGCTAGAGATCTTGATACGCAGTATTTT
TRBJ2-3,-,TRBV6-5,TRBD2,CASIQLAGGSDTQYF,TGTGCCAGCATCCAACTAGCGGGAGGATCAGATACGCAGTATTTT
TRBJ1-2,few,TRBV5-4,-,CASSGGGANYGYTF,TGTGCCAGCTCTGGGGGTGGGGCCAACTATGGCTACACCTTC
TRBJ1-2,few,TRBV4-2,-,CASSTRGYGYTF,TGTGCCAGCAGCACCAGGGGCTATGGCTACACCTTC
TRBJ2-6,-,TRBV5-4,-,CASSLALSGANVLTF,TGTGCCAGCAGCTTGGCCCTCTCTGGGGCCAACGTCCTGACTTTC
TRBJ2-5,-,TRBV9,-,CASSGAGELETQYF,TGTGCCAGCAGCGGAGCCGGGGAGCTGGAGACCCAGTACTTC